A selection of T cell receptor beta chains follows, all from one sample in a study of blood T cell repertoires in COVID-19. Clones were read by immunoSEQ multiplex PCR, and TCRdb kept only the in-frame ones, dropping some. The data contain approximately 240,000 clones, more than 65% of them singletons. Material for sequencing was peripheral blood. The receptors were gathered from a woman between 40 and 50 years old with active or convalescent COVID-19. The CDR3 runs from the conserved cysteine through the conserved F or W. A D gene is named only where the DNA matches it firmly. Clone size is not always given. Where it is, it says once, few, many or a class for expanded clones.

V gene: TRBV9; clone size: -; J gene: TRBJ1-2; D gene: TRBD1; CDR3 DNA: TGTGCCAGCAGCGCGGCAGGGGGCATTGGCTATGGCTACACCTTC; CDR3 protein: CASSAAGGIGYGYTF
V gene: TRBV30; clone size: -; J gene: TRBJ1-2; D gene: -; CDR3 DNA: TGTGCCTGGAGTGTACGGGCAGGCGGGGATGGCTACACCTTC; CDR3 protein: CAWSVRAGGDGYTF
V gene: TRBV11-2; clone size: -; J gene: TRBJ2-7; D gene: -; CDR3 DNA: TGTGCCAGCAGCTTAATCTCCGAGCAGTACTTC; CDR3 protein: CASSLISEQYF
V gene: TRBV9; clone size: few; J gene: TRBJ2-1; D gene: -; CDR3 DNA: TGTGCCAGCAGCGTAGATCCGGCTCCAGGGAATGAGCAGTTCTTC; CDR3 protein: CASSVDPAPGNEQFF
V gene: TRBV10-2; clone size: few; J gene: TRBJ2-1; D gene: -; CDR3 DNA: TGCGCCAGCAGTGAAGTCGGTTTAGGGAGTGAGCAGTTCTTC; CDR3 protein: CASSEVGLGSEQFF
V gene: TRBV18; clone size: -; J gene: TRBJ2-5; D gene: -; CDR3 DNA: TGTGCCAGCTCACACCGCGGGATCACAGAGACCCAGTACTTC; CDR3 protein: CASSHRGITETQYF
V gene: TRBV2; clone size: few; J gene: TRBJ2-2; D gene: TRBD1; CDR3 DNA: TGTGCCAGCACCGTGGACAGGGTGAACACCGGGGAGCTGTTTTTT; CDR3 protein: CASTVDRVNTGELFF
V gene: TRBV7-2; clone size: -; J gene: TRBJ1-1; D gene: -; CDR3 DNA: TGTGCCAGCAGCTTGGGGAGCGGACGGAGAAACACTGAAGCTTTCTTT; CDR3 protein: CASSLGSGRRNTEAFF
V gene: TRBV27; clone size: -; J gene: TRBJ1-1; D gene: -; CDR3 DNA: TGTGCCAGCAGTTTATCGTCAGGGAGGGGCACTGAAGCTTTCTTT; CDR3 protein: CASSLSSGRGTEAFF
V gene: TRBV28; clone size: -; J gene: TRBJ1-6; D gene: -; CDR3 DNA: TGTGCCACGACCGATGGGCAATTTGAAACACCCCTCCACTTT; CDR3 protein: CATTDGQFETPLHF
V gene: TRBV4-1; clone size: -; J gene: TRBJ1-4; D gene: -; CDR3 DNA: TGCGCCAGCAGCCCTTCTAATGAAAAACTGTTTTTT; CDR3 protein: CASSPSNEKLFF
V gene: TRBV11-3; clone size: -; J gene: TRBJ2-1; D gene: -; CDR3 DNA: TGTGCCAGCAGCTCGAGCATGAACAATGAGCAGTTCTTC; CDR3 protein: CASSSSMNNEQFF
V gene: TRBV28; clone size: -; J gene: TRBJ1-2; D gene: -; CDR3 DNA: TGTGCCAGCAGGGACAGCTATGGCTACACCTTC; CDR3 protein: CASRDSYGYTF
V gene: TRBV28; clone size: -; J gene: TRBJ1-2; D gene: TRBD1; CDR3 DNA: TGTGCCAGCAGGGGGACAGGGGGGATGTATGGCTACACCTTC; CDR3 protein: CASRGTGGMYGYTF
V gene: TRBV30; clone size: -; J gene: TRBJ1-5; D gene: -; CDR3 DNA: TGTGCCTGGAGTGGACAGGCGGGGGTTAGCAATCAGCCCCAGCATTTT; CDR3 protein: CAWSGQAGVSNQPQHF
V gene: TRBV11-2; clone size: few; J gene: TRBJ1-6; D gene: -; CDR3 DNA: TGTGCCAGCAGCTTAGTTCTTTCGTATAATTCACCCCTCCACTTT; CDR3 protein: CASSLVLSYNSPLHF
V gene: TRBV28; clone size: -; J gene: TRBJ2-3; D gene: TRBD2; CDR3 DNA: TGTGCCAGCAGTTTACCGGGACTAGCATTATACACGCAGTATTTT; CDR3 protein: CASSLPGLALYTQYF
V gene: TRBV30; clone size: -; J gene: TRBJ1-4; D gene: TRBD1; CDR3 DNA: TGTGCCTGGAGTCAGGGGGTTGAAAAACTGTTTTTT; CDR3 protein: CAWSQGVEKLFF
V gene: TRBV6-1; clone size: once; J gene: TRBJ1-2; D gene: TRBD1; CDR3 DNA: TGTGCCAGCAGTGACAGGGACAGGGTTGGCTACACCTTC; CDR3 protein: CASSDRDRVGYTF
V gene: TRBV3-1/TRBV3-2; clone size: once; J gene: TRBJ2-3; D gene: -; CDR3 DNA: TGTGCCAGCACCCCTCGAGGGGTAGCGGCAGATACGCAGTATTTT; CDR3 protein: CASTPRGVAADTQYF
V gene: TRBV30; clone size: -; J gene: TRBJ2-7; D gene: TRBD1; CDR3 DNA: TGTGCCTGGAGTGGGGAGGCAGGGGGCGGTTACGAGCAGTACTTC; CDR3 protein: CAWSGEAGGGYEQYF
V gene: TRBV30; clone size: -; J gene: TRBJ2-5; D gene: TRBD2; CDR3 DNA: TGTGCCTGGAGTACGATAGCGGGTCCCCAAGAGACCCAGTACTTC; CDR3 protein: CAWSTIAGPQETQYF
V gene: TRBV19; clone size: -; J gene: TRBJ1-2; D gene: TRBD1; CDR3 DNA: TGTGCCAGTAGTACGTCACCGACAGGGAGAGGCTATGGCTACACCTTC; CDR3 protein: CASSTSPTGRGYGYTF
V gene: TRBV9; clone size: -; J gene: TRBJ1-2; D gene: -; CDR3 DNA: TGTGCCAGCAGTTACCTACAGGGTGACTATGGCTACACCTTC; CDR3 protein: CASSYLQGDYGYTF
V gene: TRBV11-3; clone size: -; J gene: TRBJ2-3; D gene: TRBD2; CDR3 DNA: TGTGCCAGCAGCTCGGGGGGACGGACAGATACGCAGTATTTT; CDR3 protein: CASSSGGRTDTQYF
V gene: TRBV5-1; clone size: -; J gene: TRBJ1-1; D gene: TRBD1; CDR3 DNA: TGCGCCAGCAGCCTGACAGGGAGGAACACTGAAGCTTTCTTT; CDR3 protein: CASSLTGRNTEAFF
V gene: TRBV2; clone size: -; J gene: TRBJ1-6; D gene: TRBD1; CDR3 DNA: TGTGCCGTTTCTGTTCGAGGACAGGGAAATTCACCCCTCCACTTT; CDR3 protein: CAVSVRGQGNSPLHF
V gene: TRBV11-2; clone size: -; J gene: TRBJ2-7; D gene: -; CDR3 DNA: TGTGCCAGCAGCTATCGACAGGTCGGGGAGCAGTACTTC; CDR3 protein: CASSYRQVGEQYF
V gene: TRBV11-3; clone size: few; J gene: TRBJ1-5; D gene: -; CDR3 DNA: TGTGCCAGCAAGTTCATCCAGGGTTGTAGCAATCAGCCCCAGCATTTT; CDR3 protein: CASKFIQGCSNQPQHF
V gene: TRBV27; clone size: -; J gene: TRBJ2-2; D gene: TRBD2; CDR3 DNA: TGTGCCAGCCGGACTAGCGGGGGAAAGAACACCGGGGAGCTGTTTTTT; CDR3 protein: CASRTSGGKNTGELFF
V gene: TRBV7-9; clone size: once; J gene: TRBJ1-5; D gene: -; CDR3 DNA: TGTGCCAGCAGCTATTCCCAGCAGCCCCAGCATTTT; CDR3 protein: CASSYSQQPQHF
V gene: TRBV2; clone size: few; J gene: TRBJ1-6; D gene: TRBD1; CDR3 DNA: TGTGCCAGCAGTGAAGGGGTGACAGGGAATTCACCCCTCCACTTT; CDR3 protein: CASSEGVTGNSPLHF
V gene: TRBV5-1; clone size: -; J gene: TRBJ1-1; D gene: -; CDR3 DNA: TGCGCCAGCAGCTTGGGGGAGGCCACTGAAGCTTTCTTT; CDR3 protein: CASSLGEATEAFF
V gene: TRBV6-1; clone size: many; J gene: TRBJ1-5; D gene: TRBD1; CDR3 DNA: TGTGCCAGCAGTGAAGAGGCAGGGGGAAATCAGCCCCAGCATTTT; CDR3 protein: CASSEEAGGNQPQHF
V gene: TRBV2; clone size: few; J gene: TRBJ1-2; D gene: -; CDR3 DNA: TGTGCCAGCAGATCTTGGACAGACAACTATGGCTACACCTTC; CDR3 protein: CASRSWTDNYGYTF
V gene: TRBV28; clone size: -; J gene: TRBJ1-5; D gene: TRBD1; CDR3 DNA: TGTGCCAGCAGGGGAGGGACAGGGGGCAATCAGCCCCAGCATTTT; CDR3 protein: CASRGGTGGNQPQHF
V gene: TRBV30; clone size: -; J gene: TRBJ1-1; D gene: -; CDR3 DNA: TGTGCCTGGAGTCCTTGGGACATTGGTGAAGCTTTCTTT; CDR3 protein: CAWSPWDIGEAFF
V gene: TRBV7-8; clone size: -; J gene: TRBJ1-2; D gene: -; CDR3 DNA: TGTGCCAGCAGCTTAGATGAGCGTGGCTACACCTTC; CDR3 protein: CASSLDERGYTF
V gene: TRBV27; clone size: -; J gene: TRBJ2-1; D gene: -; CDR3 DNA: TGTGCCAGCAGTTTAGCACAGGATACCTACAATGAGCAGTTCTTC; CDR3 protein: CASSLAQDTYNEQFF
V gene: TRBV27; clone size: many; J gene: TRBJ2-7; D gene: TRBD1; CDR3 DNA: TGTGCCAGCGGACTTCTATCGGGGACAGGTATCTACGAGCAGTACTTC; CDR3 protein: CASGLLSGTGIYEQYF
V gene: TRBV6-5; clone size: -; J gene: TRBJ1-1; D gene: TRBD1; CDR3 DNA: TGTGCCAGCAGTTACTCCAGGGGGCCCACTGAAGCTTTCTTT; CDR3 protein: CASSYSRGPTEAFF
V gene: TRBV2; clone size: few; J gene: TRBJ1-2; D gene: -; CDR3 DNA: TGTGCCAGCAGTGATAGGAGAGGAGACTATGGCTACACCTTC; CDR3 protein: CASSDRRGDYGYTF
V gene: TRBV10-3; clone size: -; J gene: TRBJ1-1; D gene: -; CDR3 DNA: TGTGCCATCAGGACGAGGGATGCAGGGAACACTGAAGCTTTCTTT; CDR3 protein: CAIRTRDAGNTEAFF
V gene: TRBV6-1; clone size: -; J gene: TRBJ1-1; D gene: -; CDR3 DNA: TGTGCCAGCAGTGATCGGGGGTCTATGAACACTGAAGCTTTCTTT; CDR3 protein: CASSDRGSMNTEAFF
V gene: TRBV19; clone size: -; J gene: TRBJ1-2; D gene: TRBD1; CDR3 DNA: TGTGCCAGTAGTCTCCGGGACAGGGATGGCTACACCTTC; CDR3 protein: CASSLRDRDGYTF
V gene: TRBV14; clone size: -; J gene: TRBJ1-4; D gene: -; CDR3 DNA: TGTGCCAGCAGCCAAGATAATGTTAATGAAAAACTGTTTTTT; CDR3 protein: CASSQDNVNEKLFF
V gene: TRBV18; clone size: -; J gene: TRBJ1-4; D gene: TRBD1; CDR3 DNA: TGTGCCAGCTCACCCAGGACAGGACGTAATGAAAAACTGTTTTTT; CDR3 protein: CASSPRTGRNEKLFF
V gene: TRBV5-1; clone size: -; J gene: TRBJ2-2; D gene: -; CDR3 DNA: TGCGCCAGCAGCTTGTCCGGGGAAAACACCGGGGAGCTGTTTTTT; CDR3 protein: CASSLSGENTGELFF
V gene: TRBV9; clone size: -; J gene: TRBJ2-5; D gene: TRBD2; CDR3 DNA: TGTGCCAGCAGCGTAGGTATTAGCGGGCAAGAGACCCAGTACTTC; CDR3 protein: CASSVGISGQETQYF
V gene: TRBV6-1; clone size: -; J gene: TRBJ1-5; D gene: TRBD1; CDR3 DNA: TGTGCCAGCAGTGGAATCTTAGGACAGGGCGGACAGCCCCAGCATTTT; CDR3 protein: CASSGILGQGGQPQHF
V gene: TRBV3-1/TRBV3-2; clone size: -; J gene: TRBJ2-3; D gene: -; CDR3 DNA: TGTGCCAGCAGCCAGGACTTGTGGGGTAGCACAGATACGCAGTATTTT; CDR3 protein: CASSQDLWGSTDTQYF
V gene: TRBV9; clone size: once; J gene: TRBJ1-1; D gene: TRBD1; CDR3 DNA: TGTGCCAGCAGCGATTACAGGGGATACATGAACACTGAAGCTTTCTTT; CDR3 protein: CASSDYRGYMNTEAFF
V gene: TRBV12-5; clone size: -; J gene: TRBJ1-5; D gene: TRBD1; CDR3 DNA: TGTGCTAGTGGTCCCACGGGCAGGGGGAATCAGCCCCAGCATTTT; CDR3 protein: CASGPTGRGNQPQHF
V gene: TRBV6-5; clone size: -; J gene: TRBJ1-1; D gene: -; CDR3 DNA: TGTGCCAGCAGTCTTAAGACCCTAAGGGAGACTGAAGCTTTCTTT; CDR3 protein: CASSLKTLRETEAFF